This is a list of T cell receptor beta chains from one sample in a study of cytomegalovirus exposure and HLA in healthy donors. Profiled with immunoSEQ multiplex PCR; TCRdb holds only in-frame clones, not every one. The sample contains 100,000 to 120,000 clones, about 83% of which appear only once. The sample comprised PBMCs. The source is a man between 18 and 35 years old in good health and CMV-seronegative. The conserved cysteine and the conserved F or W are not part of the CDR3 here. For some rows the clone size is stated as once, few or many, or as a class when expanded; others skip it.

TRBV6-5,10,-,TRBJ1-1,ASSDFNLEAF
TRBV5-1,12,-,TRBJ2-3,ASSSDRGTDTQY
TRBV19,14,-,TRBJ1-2,ASSILGQGANYGYT
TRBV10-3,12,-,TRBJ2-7,AISGGQGAGEQY
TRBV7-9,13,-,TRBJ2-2,ASILARQNTGELF
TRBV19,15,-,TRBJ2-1,ASSEVGGTGGLDEQF
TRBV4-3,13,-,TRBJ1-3,ASSPRDRVRNTIY
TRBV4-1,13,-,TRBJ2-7,ASSRGAGRVYEQY
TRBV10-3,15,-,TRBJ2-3,AISGKLAGGSTDTQY
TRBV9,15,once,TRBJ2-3,ASSVSPAGTSTDTQY
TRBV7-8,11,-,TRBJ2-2,ASTLGNTGELF
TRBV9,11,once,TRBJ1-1,ASSPRQYTEAF
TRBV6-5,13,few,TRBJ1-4,ASTFRQSPNEKLF
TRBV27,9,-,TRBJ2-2,ASSYLGELF
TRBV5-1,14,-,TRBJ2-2,ASSLGTRGDTGELF
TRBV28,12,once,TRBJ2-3,ASSLAGRTDTQY
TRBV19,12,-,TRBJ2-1,ASSIHRRENEQF
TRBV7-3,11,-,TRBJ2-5,ASSLRGRETQY
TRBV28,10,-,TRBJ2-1,ASSSLLAGQF
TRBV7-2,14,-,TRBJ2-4,ASSSAAPGAKNIQY
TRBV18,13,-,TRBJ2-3,ASSPASLSTDTQY
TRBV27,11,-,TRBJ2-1,ASKTGTYNEQF
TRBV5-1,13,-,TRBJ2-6,ASGSGQSGANVLT
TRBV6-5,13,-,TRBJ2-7,ASSYSPSGSYEQY
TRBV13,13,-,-,ASSSLGQGYHEQY
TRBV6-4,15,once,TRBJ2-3,ASSAIGLGGSTDTQY
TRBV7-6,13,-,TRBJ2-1,ASSYDRAFHNEQF
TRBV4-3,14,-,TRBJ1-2,ASSQEAGGSRYGYT
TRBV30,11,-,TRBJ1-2,AWSEPNSYGYT
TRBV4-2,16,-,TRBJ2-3,ASSQKAGGSLIGDTQY
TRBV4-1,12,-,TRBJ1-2,ASSPGTGVYGYT
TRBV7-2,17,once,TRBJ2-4,ASSSHSGESGRYRDIQY
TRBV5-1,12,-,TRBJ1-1,ASSLAGVTREAF